The 11 T cell receptor beta chains below all came from one sample that was sequenced in a study of identifying expanded T cells in peripheral blood. Profiling relied on immunoSEQ multiplex PCR, and the TCRdb table lists in-frame clones only, not all of them. In the table there are 75,000 to 90,000 clones, around 90% of which are singletons. Material: blood. Receptors were obtained from a person aged 18 to 70 in good health.

CDR3 coding DNA: TGCAGCGTTGAAGCGGCGGCAGGGGAATGGTATGGCTACACCTTC. Protein product: CSVEAAAGEWYGYTF. V gene TRBV29-1 combines with J gene TRBJ1-2; a possible D gene is TRBD1 (6 bases). The CDR3 is made up of 15 amino acids. Trimming pared 1 base from V and 5 bases from J, leaving 17 bases between. CDR1 and CDR2 (germline): SQVTM, ANQGSEA.

The chain carries TRBV4-2 and TRBJ2-4; a possible D gene is TRBD2 (5 bases). The CDR3 is 15 amino acids. CDR1 LGHNA and CDR2 YNFKEQ come from the germline V gene. The ends were cut back, 0 bases at V and 7 bases at J, with 13 bases in the middle. The CDR3 DNA follows: TGTGCCAGCAGCCAAGATTGGTCTGGGAGCAACATTCAGTACTTC. This translates into CASSQDWSGSNIQYF.

The chain employs TRBV18 and TRBJ1-4, with D uncertain. V was trimmed by 8 bases and J by 8 bases, leaving 15 bases between them. Germline CDR1 is KGHSH and CDR2 is LQKENI. This CDR3 spans 13 amino acids. Here the CDR3 reads CASPKPLGEKLFF. The CDR3 DNA follows: TGTGCCAGCCCGAAACCCCTTGGGGAAAAACTGTTTTTT.

The J gene is TRBJ1-2, the V gene TRBV11-2; D possibly corresponds to TRBD1 (5 bases). This CDR3 has 14 residues. Germline loops: CDR1 SGHAT, CDR2 FQNNGV. V was shortened by 6 bases and J by 9 bases, with 20 bases between the two germline ends. CDR3 region: CASRYPRRGSSYTF. Here the CDR3 DNA reads TGTGCCAGCAGATATCCCCGCCGGGGGAGTAGCTACACCTTC. Full variable domain (remainder filled in from reference TRBV11-2 and TRBJ1-2): EAGVAQSPRYKIIEKRQSVAFWCNPISGHATLYWYQQILGQGPKLLIQFQNNGVVDDSQLPKDRFSAERLKGVDSTLKIQPAKLEDSAVYLCASRYPRRGSSYTFGSGTRLTVV.

This rearrangement joins TRBV7-9 to TRBJ2-1, with 9 bases fitting TRBD2. CDR3 length: 14 amino acids. V trimming: 5 bases; J trimming: 8 bases; junction bases outside the gene matches: 7. Germline CDR1 is SEHNR and CDR2 is FQNEAQ (reference sequence). CDR3 nucleotide sequence: TGTGCCAGCAGCATATTAGCGGGAGTGGATGAGCAGTTCTTC. As protein: CASSILAGVDEQFF.

The chain combines TRBV7-6 with TRBJ2-7; 8 bases are a match to TRBD2. Trimming removed 4 bases from V and 1 base from J; junction bases left unmatched: 9. CDR1 SGHVS and CDR2 FNYEAQ come from the germline V gene. The CDR3 loop spans 16 amino acids. The CDR3 here is CASSSRGGDRSYEQYF. The CDR3 nucleotides read TGTGCCAGCAGCTCCCGGGGGGGCGACAGGTCCTACGAGCAGTACTTC.

This sequence joins TRBV27 and TRBJ1-1; D remains ambiguous. V dropped 2 bases and J dropped 4 bases, with 8 bases sitting between them. Germline V gives CDR1 MNHEY, CDR2 SMNVEV (reference sequence). The CDR3 contains 13 residues. The CDR3 loop reads CASSLTAGTEAFF. The CDR3, as DNA: TGTGCCAGCAGTTTAACGGCTGGCACTGAAGCTTTCTTT.

V gene TRBV28 combines with J gene TRBJ2-7, with 8 bases fitting TRBD2. Per the germline V gene, CDR1 is MDHEN and CDR2 is SYDVKM. This CDR3 has 15 residues. V shed 6 bases and J 7 bases; nucleotides not matched to a gene: 14. The CDR3 region is CASSTTGGGRREQYF. As DNA, the CDR3 is TGTGCCAGCAGCACGACCGGCGGGGGGCGAAGGGAGCAGTACTTC. The full variable domain, in which reference TRBV28 and TRBJ2-7 provide the parts outside the CDR3, is DVKVTQSSRYLVKRTGEKVFLECVQDMDHENMFWYRQDPGLGLRLIYFSYDVKMKEKGDIPEGYSVSREKKERFSLILESASTNQTSMYLCASSTTGGGRREQYFGPGTRLTVT.

On this clone itself: The same CDR3 can be traced to other DNA sequences in this sample. The chain joins TRBV18 to TRBJ2-7, with 10 bases lining up with TRBD1. Trimming removed 3 bases from V and 2 bases from J; junction bases left unmatched: 1. In germline, CDR1 is KGHSH, CDR2 LQKENI. This CDR3 has 14 residues. The CDR3 region has the DNA TGTGCCAGCTCACCCGGGACAGGGGCCTACGAGCAGTACTTC. It encodes CASSPGTGAYEQYF.

The J gene is TRBJ1-3, the V gene TRBV5-5; the D is unclear. The CDR3 runs to 14 residues. Germline-derived CDR1 and CDR2 are SGHKS and YYEKEE (reference sequence). V lost 0 bases, J lost 2 bases, and 6 bases lay in between. CDR3 region: CASSLEKTGNTIYF. In nucleotides, the CDR3 is TGTGCCAGCAGCTTGGAGAAAACTGGAAACACCATATATTTT.

The chain combines TRBV6-6 with TRBJ1-5, with D possibly TRBD1 on 6 matching bases. CDR1 MNHNY and CDR2 SVGAGI come from the germline V gene (reference sequence). The CDR3 is made up of 14 amino acids. The ends were cut back, 7 bases at V and 2 bases at J, with 12 bases in the middle. CDR3 sequence: CASNGGLGNQPQHF. CDR3 DNA sequence: TGTGCCAGCAACGGGGGCCTTGGCAATCAGCCCCAGCATTTT.